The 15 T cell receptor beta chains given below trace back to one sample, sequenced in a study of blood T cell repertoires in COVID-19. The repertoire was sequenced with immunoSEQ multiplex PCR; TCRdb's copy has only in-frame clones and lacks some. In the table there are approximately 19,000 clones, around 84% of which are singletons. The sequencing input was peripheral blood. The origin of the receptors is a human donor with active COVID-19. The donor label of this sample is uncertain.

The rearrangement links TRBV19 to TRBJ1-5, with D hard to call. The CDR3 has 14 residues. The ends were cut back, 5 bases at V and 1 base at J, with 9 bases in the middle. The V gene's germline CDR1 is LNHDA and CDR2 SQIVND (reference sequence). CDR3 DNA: TGTGCCAGTAGTGACTGGCGGAGCAATCAGCCCCAGCATTTT. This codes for CASSDWRSNQPQHF.

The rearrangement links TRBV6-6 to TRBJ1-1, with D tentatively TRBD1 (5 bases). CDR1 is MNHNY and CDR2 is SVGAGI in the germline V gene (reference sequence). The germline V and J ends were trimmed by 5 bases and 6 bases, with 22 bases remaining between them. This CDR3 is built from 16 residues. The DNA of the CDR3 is TGTGCCAGCAGTCAGGCGGGGGACTCCCTAAGCCCTGAAGCTTTCTTT. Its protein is CASSQAGDSLSPEAFF.

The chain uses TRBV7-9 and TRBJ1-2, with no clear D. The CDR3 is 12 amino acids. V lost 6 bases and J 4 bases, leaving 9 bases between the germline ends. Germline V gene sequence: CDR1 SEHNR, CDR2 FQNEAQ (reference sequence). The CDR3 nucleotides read TGTGCCAGCAGTTCTACGCCCTATGGCTACACCTTC. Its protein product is CASSSTPYGYTF.

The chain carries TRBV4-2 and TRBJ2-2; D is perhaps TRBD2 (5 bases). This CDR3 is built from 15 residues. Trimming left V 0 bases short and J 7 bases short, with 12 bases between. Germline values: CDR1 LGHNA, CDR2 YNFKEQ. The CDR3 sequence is CASSQDLANGGELFF. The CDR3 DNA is TGTGCCAGCAGCCAAGATTTAGCGAACGGCGGGGAGCTGTTTTTT.

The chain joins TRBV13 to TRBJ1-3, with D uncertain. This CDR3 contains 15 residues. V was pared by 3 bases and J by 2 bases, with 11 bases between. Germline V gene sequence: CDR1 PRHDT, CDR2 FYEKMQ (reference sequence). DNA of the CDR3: TGTGCCAGCAGCTTTAAGATTCGGGCTGGAAACACCATATATTTT. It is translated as CASSFKIRAGNTIYF.

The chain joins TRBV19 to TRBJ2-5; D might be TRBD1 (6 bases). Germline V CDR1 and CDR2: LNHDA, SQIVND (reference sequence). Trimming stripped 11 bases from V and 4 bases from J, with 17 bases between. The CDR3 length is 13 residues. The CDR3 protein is CACRGGGGETQYF. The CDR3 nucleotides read TGTGCCTGTCGGGGTGGGGGCGGAGAGACCCAGTACTTC.

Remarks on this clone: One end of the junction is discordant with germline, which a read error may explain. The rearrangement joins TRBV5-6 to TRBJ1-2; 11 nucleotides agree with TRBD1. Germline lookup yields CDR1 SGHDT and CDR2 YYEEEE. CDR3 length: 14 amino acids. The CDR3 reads CASSWTGGGYSYTF. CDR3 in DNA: TGTGCCAGCAGCTGGACAGGGGGCGGCTATAGCTACACCTTC. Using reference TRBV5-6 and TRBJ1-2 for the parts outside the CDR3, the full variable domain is DAGVTQSPTHLIKTRGQQVTLRCSPKSGHDTVSWYQQALGQGPQFIFQYYEEEERQRGNFPDRFSGHQFPNYSSELNVNALLLGDSALYLCASSWTGGGYSYTFGSGTRLTVV.

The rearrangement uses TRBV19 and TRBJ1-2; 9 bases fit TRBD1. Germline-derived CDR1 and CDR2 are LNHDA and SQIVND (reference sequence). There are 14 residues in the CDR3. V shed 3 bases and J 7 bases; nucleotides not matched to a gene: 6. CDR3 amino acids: CASSIGQGSGGYTF. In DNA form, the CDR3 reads TGTGCCAGTAGTATCGGACAGGGGTCGGGTGGCTACACCTTC. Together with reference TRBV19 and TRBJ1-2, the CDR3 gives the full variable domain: DGGITQSPKYLFRKEGQNVTLSCEQNLNHDAMYWYRQDPGQGLRLIYYSQIVNDFQKGDIAEGYSVSREKKESFPLTVTSAQKNPTAFYLCASSIGQGSGGYTFGSGTRLTVV.

This CDR3 reads CAIRGTGHFYNEQFF. CDR3 DNA sequence: TGTGCCATCAGGGGGACAGGGCATTTTTACAATGAGCAGTTCTTC. The gene calls are TRBV10-3 and TRBJ2-1; 9 bases are shared with TRBD1. The CDR3 sequence is 15 residues long. Trimming took 6 bases from V and 4 from J; bases not matched to a gene: 7. CDR1 ENHRY and CDR2 SYGVKD come from the germline V gene.

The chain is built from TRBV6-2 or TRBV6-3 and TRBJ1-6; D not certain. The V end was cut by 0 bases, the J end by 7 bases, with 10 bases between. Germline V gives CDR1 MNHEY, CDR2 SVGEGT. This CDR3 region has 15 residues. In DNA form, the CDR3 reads TGTGCCAGCAGTTACTCGACTACGGGGAATTCACCCCTCCACTTT. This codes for CASSYSTTGNSPLHF.

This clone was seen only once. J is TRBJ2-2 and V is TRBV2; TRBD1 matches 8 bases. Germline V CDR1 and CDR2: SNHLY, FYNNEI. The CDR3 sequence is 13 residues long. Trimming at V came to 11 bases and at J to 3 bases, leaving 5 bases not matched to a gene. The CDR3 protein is CAARGLDTGELFF. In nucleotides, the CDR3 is TGTGCCGCCAGGGGGCTGGACACCGGGGAGCTGTTTTTT. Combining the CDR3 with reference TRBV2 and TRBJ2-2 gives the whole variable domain EPEVTQTPSHQVTQMGQEVILRCVPISNHLYFYWYRQILGQKVEFLVSFYNNEISEKSEIFDDQFSVERPDGSNFTLKIRSTKLEDSAMYFCAARGLDTGELFFGEGSRLTVL.

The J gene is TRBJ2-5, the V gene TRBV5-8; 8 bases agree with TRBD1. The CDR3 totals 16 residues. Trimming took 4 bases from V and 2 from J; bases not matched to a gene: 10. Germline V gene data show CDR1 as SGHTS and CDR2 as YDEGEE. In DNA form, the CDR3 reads TGTGCCAGCAGCCCCGGGACAGGAGCCCGACAAGAGACCCAGTACTTC. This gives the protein CASSPGTGARQETQYF.

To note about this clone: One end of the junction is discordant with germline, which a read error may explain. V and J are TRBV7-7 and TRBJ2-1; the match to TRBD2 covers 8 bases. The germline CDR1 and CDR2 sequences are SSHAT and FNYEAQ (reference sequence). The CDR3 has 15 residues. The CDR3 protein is CASSSGLAAFDEQFF. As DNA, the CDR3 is TGTGCTAGCAGCTCTGGACTAGCCGCTTTCGATGAGCAGTTCTTC.

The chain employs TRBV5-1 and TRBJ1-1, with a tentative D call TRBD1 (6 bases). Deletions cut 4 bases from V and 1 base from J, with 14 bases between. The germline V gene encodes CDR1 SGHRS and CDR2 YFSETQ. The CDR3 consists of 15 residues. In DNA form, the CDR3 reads TGCGCCAGCAGCCCGACGACAGGAAAGAACACTGAAGCTTTCTTT. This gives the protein CASSPTTGKNTEAFF.

In DNA form, the CDR3 reads TGTGCCAGCAGTGGCGGGACAGCCTACAATGAGCAGTTCTTC. As protein: CASSGGTAYNEQFF. This chain links TRBV6-1 with TRBJ2-1; maybe TRBD1 (7 bases). Germline V lookup: CDR1 MNHNS, CDR2 SASEGT. Trimming removed 4 bases at V and 2 bases at J, with 9 bases between. CDR3 length equals 14 residues.